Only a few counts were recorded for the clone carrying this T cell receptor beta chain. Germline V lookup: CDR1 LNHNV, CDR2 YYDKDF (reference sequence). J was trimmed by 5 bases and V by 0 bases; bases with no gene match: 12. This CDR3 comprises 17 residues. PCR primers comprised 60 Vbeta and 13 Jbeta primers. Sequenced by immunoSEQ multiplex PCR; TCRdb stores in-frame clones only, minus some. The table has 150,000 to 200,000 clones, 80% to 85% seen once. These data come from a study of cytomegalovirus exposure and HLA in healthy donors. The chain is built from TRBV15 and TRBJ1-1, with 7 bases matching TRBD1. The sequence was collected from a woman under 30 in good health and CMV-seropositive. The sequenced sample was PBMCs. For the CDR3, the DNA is TGTGCCACCAGCAGAGATCGTTTCTCTCAGGGGGTGACTGAAGCTTTCTTT. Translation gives CATSRDRFSQGVTEAFF.